This T cell receptor beta chain comes out of a study of shared clonotypes between healthy human individuals (TCRdb year 2020). Context from the whole study: A few men and a couple of women, aged 18 to 49 years, made up the cohort. The study deeply sequenced blood TCR repertoires of about 5 healthy adults to estimate repertoire size and the extent of clonotype sharing between individuals. To increase sequencing depth and limit assay-specific biases, TCR repertoire library preparation and sequencing were carried out by different laboratories using diverse techniques. Per donor, leukapheresis produced somewhere between about 0.94 and 10 billion PBMCs.

Healthy HIV-negative adults with no recently reported acute infections or vaccinations were included as donors. Every donor was a Caucasian adult residing in Nashville, Tennessee, USA. For unsorted samples, around 85 million PBMCs were counted, and genomic DNA was extracted using the QIAamp DNA Blood Mini kit. Blood was collected by leukapheresis, and PBMCs were isolated by Ficoll-Histopaque density gradient centrifugation and then cryopreserved in liquid nitrogen vapor phase. Taken from cysteine to phenylalanine, the CDR3 has 14 residues. Kept here is only the CDR3 DNA, which spans 42 bases and is read in frame from base 1. The junction shows trimming of 5 bases on V and 0 bases on J, plus 10 bases between the germline ends. CDR1 and CDR2, looked up from the germline V gene, are SGHTA and FQGNSA. Using the deep immunoSEQ assay, multiplex PCR amplified TCR CDR3 regions from genomic DNA. Extracted genomic DNA from each cell subset was distributed evenly across all wells of several immunoSEQ 96-well plates, and each plate was treated as a replicate. Each replicate PCR for unsorted PBMC received about 310 ng genomic DNA, equal to around 30,000 T cell genomes. Genomic DNA from unsorted PBMC was sequenced over ten immunoSEQ deep assay plates. Purified libraries were quantified with a Qubit 3.0 fluorometer, sized on a Bioanalyzer 2100, and re-quantified with the KAPA Library Quantification kit. Each immunoSEQ 96-well plate was sequenced on its own single-read 150-cycle Illumina NextSeq 550 flow cell. The published analysis was carried out like this. Because the immunoSEQ output held only junctional sequences and lacked quality scores, the filtering could not match the filtering applied to full-length reads. To assign V/J genes and CDR3, sequences were annotated using PyIR, a Python wrapper for IgBLAST v1.9, with IMGT germline references. Reads were filtered out if the reads had weak V/J assignments (E-value above 1e-6), no CDR3, stop codons, out-of-frame junctions, or ambiguous translated residues. A V3J clonotype was defined by an identical inferred V gene, J gene, and CDR3 amino acid sequence. The percentage overlap between two repertoires was calculated by dividing the number of shared unique clonotypes by the size of the smaller repertoire. Three approaches were used to assess repertoire richness: RTK rarefaction, the Chao1 estimator, and Recon v2.1 estimates of unobserved clonotypes. Here the immuneACCESS table is served through TCRdb, limited to in-frame sequences with V and J called. Missing clones are a known gap in these copies; in checked studies unresolved V genes cover under half, and the rest lacks a known reason. The V and J calls and the clone size are those of that table, but D and trimming were determined from the DNA. Here the sample has about half a million clones; roughly 80% occur a single time. The top ten clones comprise 12% of the sample.

What the study reported, not specific to this receptor: Pairwise subsampling indicated that sequencing depth was expected to affect the degree of clonotype sharing among donors. The small number of donors limited the genetic and exposure-history diversity represented. Only blood was sampled, and tissue TCR repertoires likely differ from those in blood.

A note on this clone: The antigen it recognizes is unknown. The record has no base qualities; no much larger clone is one base away.

The TCR comes from a woman aged 40 to 50 in good health. Some clones in this sample may be carry-over from other donors' samples. The specimen sequenced was PBMCs. The receptor chain draws on TRBV7-2 and TRBJ1-2; no D gene is confidently identified. The CDR3 protein sequence reads: CASSHAVSNYGYTF. The DNA is TGTGCCAGCAGCCACGCCGTTTCTAACTATGGCTACACCTTC.